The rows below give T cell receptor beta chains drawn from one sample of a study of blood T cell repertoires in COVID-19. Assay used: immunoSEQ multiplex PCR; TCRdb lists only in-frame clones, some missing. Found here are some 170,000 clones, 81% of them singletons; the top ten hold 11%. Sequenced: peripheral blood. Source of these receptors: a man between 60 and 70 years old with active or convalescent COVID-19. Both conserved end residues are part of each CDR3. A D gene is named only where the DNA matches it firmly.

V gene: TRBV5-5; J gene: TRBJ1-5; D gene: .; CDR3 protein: CASSLGHSNQPQHF; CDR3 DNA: TGTGCCAGCAGCTTGGGGCATAGCAATCAGCCCCAGCATTTT
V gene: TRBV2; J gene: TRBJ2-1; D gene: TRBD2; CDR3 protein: CASRTSGSEQFF; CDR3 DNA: TGTGCCAGCAGGACTAGCGGGAGTGAGCAGTTCTTC
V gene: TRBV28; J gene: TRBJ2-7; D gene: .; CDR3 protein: CASSHPGTGTYEQYF; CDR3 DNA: TGTGCCAGCAGTCACCCCGGGACTGGGACCTACGAGCAGTACTTC
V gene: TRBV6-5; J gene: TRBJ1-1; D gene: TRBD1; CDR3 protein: CASRGTGRAEAFF; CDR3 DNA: TGTGCCAGCAGGGGGACAGGGCGGGCTGAAGCTTTCTTT
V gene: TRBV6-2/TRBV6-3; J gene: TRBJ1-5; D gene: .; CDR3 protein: CASSYGGFGNQPQHF; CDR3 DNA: TGTGCCAGCAGTTACGGGGGGTTTGGCAATCAGCCCCAGCATTTT
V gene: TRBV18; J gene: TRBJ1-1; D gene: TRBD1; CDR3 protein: CASSPYRDRGPEDTEAFF; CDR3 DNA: TGTGCCAGCTCCCCCTACCGGGACAGGGGGCCTGAGGACACTGAAGCTTTCTTT
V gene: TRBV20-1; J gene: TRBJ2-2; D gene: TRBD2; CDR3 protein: CSASRLAGGRGTGELFF; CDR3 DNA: TGCAGTGCTAGTCGGCTAGCGGGAGGGCGGGGGACCGGGGAGCTGTTTTTT
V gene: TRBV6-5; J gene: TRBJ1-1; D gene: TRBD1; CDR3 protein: CASRSGGGRTEAFF; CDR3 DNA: TGTGCCAGCAGATCAGGGGGCGGCAGAACTGAAGCTTTCTTT
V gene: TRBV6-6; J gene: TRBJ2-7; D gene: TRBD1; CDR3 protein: CASSPGQGVNEQYF; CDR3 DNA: TGTGCCAGCAGTCCGGGACAGGGTGTTAACGAGCAGTACTTC
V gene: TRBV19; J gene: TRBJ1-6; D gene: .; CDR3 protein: CASSTTLGALYSPLHF; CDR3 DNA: TGTGCCAGTAGTACGACCCTGGGGGCATTGTATTCACCCCTCCACTTT
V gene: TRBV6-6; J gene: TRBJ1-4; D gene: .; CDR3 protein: CASARDATNEKLFF; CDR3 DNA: TGTGCCAGCGCCCGGGATGCAACTAATGAAAAACTGTTTTTT
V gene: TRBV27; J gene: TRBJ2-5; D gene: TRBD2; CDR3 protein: CASSLLGLGAGETQYF; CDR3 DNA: TGTGCCAGCAGTTTATTGGGACTAGGGGCCGGGGAGACCCAGTACTTC